The 3 T cell receptor beta chains below come from one sample, sequenced in a study of cytomegalovirus exposure and HLA in healthy donors. The PCR was carried out with 60 Vbeta primers and 13 Jbeta primers. Sequencing used immunoSEQ multiplex PCR; TCRdb keeps in-frame clones, though not all of them. The sample comprises more than 150,000 clones, 75% of which are singletons, and about 7.6% rests with the top ten. The sequencing sample was made of PBMCs. The receptors were sampled from a woman aged 40 to 49 in good health and CMV-seropositive.

The genes are TRBV5-1 and TRBJ2-1; 16 nucleotides align to TRBD2. CDR3 length: 19 residues. The V segment lost 4 bases and the J segment 0 bases; nucleotides outside the gene matches: 7. Germline values: CDR1 SGHRS, CDR2 YFSETQ. CDR3 loop: CASSQGLAGGVSSYNEQFF. The CDR3, as DNA: TGCGCCAGCAGCCAGGGACTAGCGGGAGGGGTGAGCTCCTACAATGAGCAGTTCTTC.

The chain combines TRBV5-5 with TRBJ1-2, with 9 bases that match TRBD1. Germline CDR1 SGHKS, CDR2 YYEKEE (reference sequence). CDR3 length: 16 amino acids. The trim removed 4 bases at V and 3 bases at J, leaving 10 bases unmatched. The CDR3 region is CASSGPLDRGDYGYTF. CDR3 coding DNA: TGTGCCAGCAGCGGCCCCCTGGACAGGGGTGACTATGGCTACACCTTC.

V gene TRBV29-1 combines with J gene TRBJ2-1; the match to TRBD2 covers 9 bases. V trimming: 3 bases; J trimming: 1 base; junction bases outside the gene matches: 4. Germline values: CDR1 SQVTM, CDR2 ANQGSEA. There are 15 residues in the CDR3. The CDR3 sequence is CSVDGTSGSYNEQFF. CDR3 DNA sequence: TGCAGCGTTGATGGCACTAGCGGGTCCTACAATGAGCAGTTCTTC.